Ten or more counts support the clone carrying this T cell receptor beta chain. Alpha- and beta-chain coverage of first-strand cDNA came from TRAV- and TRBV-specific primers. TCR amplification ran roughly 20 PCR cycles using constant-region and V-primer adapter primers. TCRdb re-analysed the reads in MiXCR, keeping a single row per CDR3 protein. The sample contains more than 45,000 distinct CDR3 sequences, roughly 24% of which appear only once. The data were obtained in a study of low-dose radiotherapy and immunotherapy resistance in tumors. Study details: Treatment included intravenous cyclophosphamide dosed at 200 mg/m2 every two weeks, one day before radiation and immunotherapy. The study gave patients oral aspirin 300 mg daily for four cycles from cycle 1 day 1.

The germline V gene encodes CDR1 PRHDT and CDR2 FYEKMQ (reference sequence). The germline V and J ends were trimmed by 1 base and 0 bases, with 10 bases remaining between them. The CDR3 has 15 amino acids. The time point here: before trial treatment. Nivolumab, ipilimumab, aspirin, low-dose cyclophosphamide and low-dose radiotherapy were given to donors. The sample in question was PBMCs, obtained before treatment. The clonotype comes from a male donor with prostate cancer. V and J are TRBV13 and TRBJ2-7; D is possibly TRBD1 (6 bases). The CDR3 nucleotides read TGTGCCAGCAGCTTAGAAGGGGGTCCCTCCTACGAGCAGTACTTC. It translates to CASSLEGGPSYEQYF.